This T cell receptor beta chain derives from a study of regulatory T cells in long-lasting Graves disease. This clonotype came up many times. Time point given: newly diagnosed GD, antithyroid drugs for less than 3 months. From PBMCs, RNA was extracted and then used to make the TCR library. Building the TCR beta libraries relied on iRepertoire HTBI primers, and CDR3 regions underwent Arm-PCR. The authors' processing: Analysis of the samples identified more than 60 TRBV and around 13 TRBJ segments. TCRdb analysed the multiplex PCR reads with MiXCR anew, one entry per CDR3 protein. TCRdb, not the original authors, processed these V and J calls. The sample lists hundreds of thousands of distinct CDR3 sequences, 15% to 20% occurring once. Germline V gene data show CDR1 as LNHNV and CDR2 as YYDKDF (reference sequence). V lost 0 bases to trimming and J lost 4 bases, with 10 bases between them. This CDR3 region has 15 residues.

The sample also formed part of further work on T cells in Graves' hyperthyroidism and ophthalmopathy. That work contributes: Patients with uncontrolled infections, other autoimmune diseases, pregnancy or lactation were excluded.

This specimen was peripheral blood mononuclear cells (PBMCs), taken at new diagnosis, from a patient treated with antithyroid drugs. This clonotype originated in a woman aged 25 to 39 with Graves disease. The gene calls are TRBV15 and TRBJ2-4, with unresolved D. The CDR3 DNA follows: TGTGCCACCAGCAGAGATCGGGCAGGAAAAAACATTCAGTACTTC. It translates to CATSRDRAGKNIQYF. The whole variable domain, filled in from reference TRBV15 and TRBJ2-4, reads DAMVIQNPRYQVTQFGKPVTLSCSQTLNHNVMYWYQQKSSQAPKLLFHYYDKDFNNEADTPDNFQSRRPNTSFCFLDIRSPGLGDTAMYLCATSRDRAGKNIQYFGAGTRLSVL.